The source of this TCR beta chain is a study of T cells after posttransplantation cyclophosphamide. Here immunoSEQ multiplex PCR was the method, and the copy in TCRdb shows in-frame clones only, minus some. Of tens of thousands of clones listed, 86% are singletons. This CDR3 is built from 18 residues. The V and J ends lost 4 bases and 3 bases, in that order; junction bases with no gene match: 11. Germline V gene sequence: CDR1 SGDLS, CDR2 YYNGEE. The sample was PBMCs. This chain links TRBV9 with TRBJ2-3; 13 bases line up with TRBD2. This TCR came from a man aged 25-45 years with a blood cancer, CMV-positive, and with a related stem cell donor. CDR3 bases: TGTGCCAGCAGCCTCAGAGGGGGGACTAGCGGGAATACAGATACGCAGTATTTT. This encodes CASSLRGGTSGNTDTQYF.